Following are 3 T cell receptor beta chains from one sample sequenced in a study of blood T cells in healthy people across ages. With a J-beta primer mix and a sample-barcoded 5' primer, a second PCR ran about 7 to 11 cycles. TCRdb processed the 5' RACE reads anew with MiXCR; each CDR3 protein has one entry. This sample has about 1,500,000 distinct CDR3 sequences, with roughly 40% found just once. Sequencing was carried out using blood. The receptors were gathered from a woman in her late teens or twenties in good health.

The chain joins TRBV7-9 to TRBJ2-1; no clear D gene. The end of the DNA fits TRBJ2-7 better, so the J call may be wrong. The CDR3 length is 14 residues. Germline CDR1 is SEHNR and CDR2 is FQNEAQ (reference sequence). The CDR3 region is CASSLGVSVDEQYF. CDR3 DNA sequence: TGTGCCAGCAGCTTAGGAGTTTCGGTCGATGAGCAGTACTTC.

CDR3 sequence (DNA): TGTGCCAGCTCACCACAAACAGAAGAGGTGACTGAAGCTTTCTTT. This codes for CASSPQTEEVTEAFF. The V gene is TRBV18, the J gene TRBJ1-1; D gene ambiguous. Trimming removed 1 base at V and 5 bases at J, with 14 bases between. This CDR3 contains 15 residues. Germline CDR1 reads KGHSH; CDR2 reads LQKENI.

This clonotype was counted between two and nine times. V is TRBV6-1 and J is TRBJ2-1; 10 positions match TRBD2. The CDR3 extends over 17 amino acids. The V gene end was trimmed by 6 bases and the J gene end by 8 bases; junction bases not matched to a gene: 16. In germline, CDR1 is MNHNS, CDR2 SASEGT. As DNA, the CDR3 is TGTGCCAGCAGCAAACCCCCGGGGCTAGCGGGAGATGATGAGCAGTTCTTC. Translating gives CASSKPPGLAGDDEQFF.